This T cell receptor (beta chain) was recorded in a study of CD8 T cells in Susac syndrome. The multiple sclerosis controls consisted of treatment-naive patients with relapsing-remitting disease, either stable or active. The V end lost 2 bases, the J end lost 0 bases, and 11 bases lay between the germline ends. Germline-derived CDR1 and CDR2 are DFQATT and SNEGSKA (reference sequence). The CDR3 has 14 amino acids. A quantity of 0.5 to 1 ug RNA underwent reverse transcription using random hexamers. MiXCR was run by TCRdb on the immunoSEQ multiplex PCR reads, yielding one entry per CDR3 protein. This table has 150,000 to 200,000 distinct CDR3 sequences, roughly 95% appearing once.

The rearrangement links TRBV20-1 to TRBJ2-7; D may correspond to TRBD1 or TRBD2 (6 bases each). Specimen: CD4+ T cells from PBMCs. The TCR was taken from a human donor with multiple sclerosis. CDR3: CSARLGGDSYEQYF. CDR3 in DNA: TGCAGTGCTAGATTGGGGGGCGACTCCTACGAGCAGTACTTC.